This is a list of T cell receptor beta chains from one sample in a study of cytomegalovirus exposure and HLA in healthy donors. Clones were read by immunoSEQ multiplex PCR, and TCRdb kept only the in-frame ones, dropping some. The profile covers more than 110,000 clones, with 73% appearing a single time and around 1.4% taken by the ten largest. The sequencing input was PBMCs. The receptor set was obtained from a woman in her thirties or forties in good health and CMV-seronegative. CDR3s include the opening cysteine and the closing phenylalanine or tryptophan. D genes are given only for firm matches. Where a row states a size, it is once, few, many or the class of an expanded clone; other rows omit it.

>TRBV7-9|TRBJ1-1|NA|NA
TGTGCCAGCAGCTTCACCAGAGCTCTAGGTGTGAACACTGAAGCTTTCTTT
CASSFTRALGVNTEAFF
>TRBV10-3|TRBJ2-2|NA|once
TGTGCCATCAGGAAAAACAAAGACACCGGGGAGCTGTTTTTT
CAIRKNKDTGELFF
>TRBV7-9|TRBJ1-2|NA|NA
TGTTCCAGCAGCTTAGAACAGGGTGGCTACACCTTC
CSSSLEQGGYTF
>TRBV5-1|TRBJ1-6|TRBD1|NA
TGCGCCAGCAGCTTGGGAGGGGGCCCGGATAATTCACCCCTCCACTTT
CASSLGGGPDNSPLHF
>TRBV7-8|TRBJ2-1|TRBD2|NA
TGTGCCAGCAGAAAGACTAGCGGGGGGGCTTCCAATGAGCAGTTCTTC
CASRKTSGGASNEQFF
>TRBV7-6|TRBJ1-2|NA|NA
TGTGCCAGCAGCTCATTGACAGTTGGTTTACGGGACTATGGCTACACCTTC
CASSSLTVGLRDYGYTF
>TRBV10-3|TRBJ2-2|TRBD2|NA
TGTGCCATCAGCGGACTAGCGGGGGGGCCGGCCGGGGAGCTGTTTTTT
CAISGLAGGPAGELFF
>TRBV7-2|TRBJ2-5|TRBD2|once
TGTGCCAGCAGCCGACTAGCGGGGACAGAGACCCAGTACTTC
CASSRLAGTETQYF
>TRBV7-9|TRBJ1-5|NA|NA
TGTTCCAGCAGCTTACAGGGCGGCCAGCCCCAGCATTTT
CSSSLQGGQPQHF
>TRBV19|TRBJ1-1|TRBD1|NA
TGTGCCAGTATCCGGCCGTCAGGGGGCCCGAACACTGAAGCTTTCTTT
CASIRPSGGPNTEAFF
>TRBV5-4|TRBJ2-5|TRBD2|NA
TGTGCCAGCAGGCAACGGGGGGGCCATGAGACCCAGTACTTC
CASRQRGGHETQYF
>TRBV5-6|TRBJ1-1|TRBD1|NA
TGTGCCAGCAGCCAACAGGGGGCGAGTACTGAAGCTTTCTTT
CASSQQGASTEAFF
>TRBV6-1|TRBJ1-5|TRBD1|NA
TGTGCCAGCGGACAGGGGGCGGATCAGCCCCAGCATTTT
CASGQGADQPQHF
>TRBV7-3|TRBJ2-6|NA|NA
TGTGCCAGCAGCTTAACAGCGTCAGTGGTGGTCTCTGGGGCCAACGTCCTGACTTTC
CASSLTASVVVSGANVLTF
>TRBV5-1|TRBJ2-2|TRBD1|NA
TGCGCCAGCAGCCCTAGGACAGGGGGCGCGAACACCGGGGAGCTGTTTTTT
CASSPRTGGANTGELFF
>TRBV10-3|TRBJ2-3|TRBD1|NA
TGTGCCATCAGGGGACAGGGCCTCCGCGGCACAGATACGCAGTATTTT
CAIRGQGLRGTDTQYF
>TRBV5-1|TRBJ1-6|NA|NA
TGCGCCAGCAGCTTCGGTAGCGGGAACGACCGAGATTCACCCCTCCACTTT
CASSFGSGNDRDSPLHF
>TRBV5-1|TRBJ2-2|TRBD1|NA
TGCGCCAGCAGCTACGGACAGGGCGGCACCGGGGAGCTGTTTTTT
CASSYGQGGTGELFF
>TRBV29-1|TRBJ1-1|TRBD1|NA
TGCAGCGTCCGGACAGGGCAGAACACTGAAGCTTTCTTT
CSVRTGQNTEAFF
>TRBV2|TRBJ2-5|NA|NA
TGTGCCAGCGCAGGACAGTCACAAGAGACCCAGTACTTC
CASAGQSQETQYF
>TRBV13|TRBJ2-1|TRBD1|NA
TGTGCCAGCAGCTTTGGGACAGGGGTGCATGAGCAGTTCTTC
CASSFGTGVHEQFF
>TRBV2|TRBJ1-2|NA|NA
TGTGCCAGCAGTGACGCTGGGTTTGACCGGGGTTATGGCTACACCTTC
CASSDAGFDRGYGYTF
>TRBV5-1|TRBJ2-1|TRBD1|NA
TGCGCCAGCAAAAACTTTCTCGAGGGGGCCGACGGTGAGCAGTTCTTC
CASKNFLEGADGEQFF
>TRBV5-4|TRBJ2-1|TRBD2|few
TGTGCCAGCAGCTCGCGGGCGGGGGGGGAATCCTACAATGAGCAGTTCTTC
CASSSRAGGESYNEQFF
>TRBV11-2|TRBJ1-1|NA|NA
TGTGCCAGCAGCTTAGATTTCGTAGGGAGGAACACTGAAGCTTTCTTT
CASSLDFVGRNTEAFF
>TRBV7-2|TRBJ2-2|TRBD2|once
TGTGCCAGCAGCCCCGGGACTAGCGGGGGCACCGGGGAGCTGTTTTTT
CASSPGTSGGTGELFF
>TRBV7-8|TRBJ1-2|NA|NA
TGTGCCAGCAGCCCCCGAACAGGAGTACAAGGCTACACCTTC
CASSPRTGVQGYTF
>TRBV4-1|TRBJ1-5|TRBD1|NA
TGCGCCAGCAGCCAAGAAGACAGGGCCCTCAATCAGCCCCAGCATTTT
CASSQEDRALNQPQHF
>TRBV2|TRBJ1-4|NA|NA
TGTGCCAGCAGACTAGGCGAGGGCGGTGAAAAACTGTTTTTT
CASRLGEGGEKLFF
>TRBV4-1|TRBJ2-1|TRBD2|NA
TGCGCCAGCAGCCTTCCGGGACTAGCGGGGGACAATGAGCAGTTCTTC
CASSLPGLAGDNEQFF
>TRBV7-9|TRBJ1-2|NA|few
TGTGCCAGCAGCTTGGGGGGCTATGGCTACACCTTC
CASSLGGYGYTF
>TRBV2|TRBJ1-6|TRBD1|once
TGTGCCAGCAGAAAGAGACAGGGTAATTCACCCCTCCACTTT
CASRKRQGNSPLHF
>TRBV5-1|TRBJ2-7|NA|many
TGCGCCAGCAGCTTGGCCCTGAGGGACGAGCAGTACTTC
CASSLALRDEQYF
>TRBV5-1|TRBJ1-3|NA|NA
TGCGCCAGCAGCCCCGTAAACTCTGGAAACACCATATATTTT
CASSPVNSGNTIYF
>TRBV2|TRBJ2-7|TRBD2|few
TGTGCCAGCGGTGCGGGGGGGGTCTACGAGCAGTACTTC
CASGAGGVYEQYF
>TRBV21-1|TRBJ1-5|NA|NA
TGTGCCAGCAGCATCATAGGGACAGGGACGAGCAATCAGCCCCAGCATTTT
CASSIIGTGTSNQPQHF
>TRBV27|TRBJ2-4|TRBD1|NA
TGTGCCAGCAGTTTAGCCGGGACAGGGAAAAACATTCAGTACTTC
CASSLAGTGKNIQYF
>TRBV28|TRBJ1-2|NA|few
TGTGCCAGCAGTTCCAGGCTCTATGGCTACACCTTC
CASSSRLYGYTF
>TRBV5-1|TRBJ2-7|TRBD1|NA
TGCGCCAGCAGCCCCGGCTTGACAGGGCCCCCCTACGAGCAGTACTTC
CASSPGLTGPPYEQYF
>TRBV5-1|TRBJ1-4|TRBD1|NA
TGCGCCAGCAGCTCCGATAAAACGGGACAGAATAATGAAAAACTGTTTTTT
CASSSDKTGQNNEKLFF
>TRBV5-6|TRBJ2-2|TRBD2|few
TGTGCCAGCAGCTTCCGACTAGCGGGGATCACCGGGGAGCTGTTTTTT
CASSFRLAGITGELFF
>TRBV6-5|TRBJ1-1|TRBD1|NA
TGTGCCAGCAGGACAGGGTCCCGGTCTCTTGCGGCTTTCTTT
CASRTGSRSLAAFF
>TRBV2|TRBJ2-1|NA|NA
TGTGCCAGCAGTTTCCAGGGGTACAATGAGCAGTTCTTC
CASSFQGYNEQFF
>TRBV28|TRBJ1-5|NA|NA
TGTGCCAGCAGCTCCGGTCGATCCGGGAGCAATCAGCCCCAGCATTTT
CASSSGRSGSNQPQHF
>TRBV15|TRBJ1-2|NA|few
TGTGCCACCAGCAGTATCAGGGGTGGGTATGGCTACACCTTC
CATSSIRGGYGYTF
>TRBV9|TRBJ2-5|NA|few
TGTGCCAGCAGCGTAGAAGCGGCCCGGCGGCAAGAGACCCAGTACTTC
CASSVEAARRQETQYF
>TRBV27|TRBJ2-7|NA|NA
TGTGCCAGCAGCGAGGACGGGGTACGTGAGCAGTACTTC
CASSEDGVREQYF
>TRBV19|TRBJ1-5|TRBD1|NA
TGTGCCAGTAGTAGTTGGACAGGGGTAACTCAGCCCCAGCATTTT
CASSSWTGVTQPQHF
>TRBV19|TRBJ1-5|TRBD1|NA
TGTGCCAGTAGCCGGCAGACAGGGTTCAATCAGCCCCAGCATTTT
CASSRQTGFNQPQHF
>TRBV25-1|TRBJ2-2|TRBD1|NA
TGTGCCAGCAGACCCGGGACAGGGGATGCCGGGGAGCTGTTTTTT
CASRPGTGDAGELFF
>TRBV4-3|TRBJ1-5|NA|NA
TGCGCCAGCAGTCCCGAGGCTGGGGCGAGCAATCAGCCCCAGCATTTT
CASSPEAGASNQPQHF
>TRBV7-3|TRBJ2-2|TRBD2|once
TGTGCCAGCAGCCACACCCCTGGCGGGGGGGCCGACACCGGGGAGCTGTTTTTT
CASSHTPGGGADTGELFF